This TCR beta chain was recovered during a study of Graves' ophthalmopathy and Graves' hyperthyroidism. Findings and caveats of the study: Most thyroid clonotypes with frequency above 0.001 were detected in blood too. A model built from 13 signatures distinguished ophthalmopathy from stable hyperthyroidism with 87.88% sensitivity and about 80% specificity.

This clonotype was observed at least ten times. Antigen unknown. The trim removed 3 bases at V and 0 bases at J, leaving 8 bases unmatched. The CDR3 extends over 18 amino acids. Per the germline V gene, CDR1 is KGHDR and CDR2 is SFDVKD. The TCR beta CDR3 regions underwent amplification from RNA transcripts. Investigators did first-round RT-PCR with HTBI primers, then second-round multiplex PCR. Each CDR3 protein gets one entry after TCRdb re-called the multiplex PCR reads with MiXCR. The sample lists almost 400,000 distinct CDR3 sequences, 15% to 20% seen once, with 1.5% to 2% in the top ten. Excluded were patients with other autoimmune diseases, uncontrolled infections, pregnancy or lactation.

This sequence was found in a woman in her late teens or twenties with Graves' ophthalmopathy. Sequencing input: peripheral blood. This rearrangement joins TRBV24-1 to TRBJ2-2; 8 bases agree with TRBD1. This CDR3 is CATSDPTRQGTNTGELFF. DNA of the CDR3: TGTGCCACCAGTGATCCAACCAGACAGGGGACGAACACCGGGGAGCTGTTTTTT.